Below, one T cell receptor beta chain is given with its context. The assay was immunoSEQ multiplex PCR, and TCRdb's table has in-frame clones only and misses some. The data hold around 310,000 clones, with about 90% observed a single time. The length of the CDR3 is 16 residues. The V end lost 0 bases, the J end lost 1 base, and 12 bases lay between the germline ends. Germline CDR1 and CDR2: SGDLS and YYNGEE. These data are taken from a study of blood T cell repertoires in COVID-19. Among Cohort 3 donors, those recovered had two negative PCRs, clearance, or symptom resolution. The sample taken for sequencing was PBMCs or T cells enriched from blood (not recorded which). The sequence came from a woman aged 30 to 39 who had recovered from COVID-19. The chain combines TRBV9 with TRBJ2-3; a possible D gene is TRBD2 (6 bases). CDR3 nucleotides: TGTGCCAGCAGCGTAGACGGGGGAGGAGGCACAGATACGCAGTATTTT. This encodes CASSVDGGGGTDTQYF.